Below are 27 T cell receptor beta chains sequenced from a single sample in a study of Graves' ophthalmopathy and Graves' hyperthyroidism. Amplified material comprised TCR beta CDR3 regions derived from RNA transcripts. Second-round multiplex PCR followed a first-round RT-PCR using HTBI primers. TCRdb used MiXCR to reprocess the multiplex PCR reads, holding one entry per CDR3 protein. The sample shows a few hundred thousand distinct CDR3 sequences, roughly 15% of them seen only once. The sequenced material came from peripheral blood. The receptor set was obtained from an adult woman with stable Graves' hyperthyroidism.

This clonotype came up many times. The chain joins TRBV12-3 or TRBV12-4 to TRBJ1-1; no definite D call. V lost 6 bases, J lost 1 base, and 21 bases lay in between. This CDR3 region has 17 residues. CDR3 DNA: TGTGCCAGCAGAGAGGGCAGCGTAAAAGACGAGAACACTGAAGCTTTCTTT. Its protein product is CASREGSVKDENTEAFF.

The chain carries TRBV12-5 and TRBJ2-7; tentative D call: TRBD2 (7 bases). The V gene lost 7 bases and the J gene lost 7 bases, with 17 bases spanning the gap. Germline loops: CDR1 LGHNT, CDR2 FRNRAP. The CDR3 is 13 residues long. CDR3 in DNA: TGTGCTAGTGTTCCTGGGGGGGGGCGGGAGCAGTACTTC. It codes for CASVPGGGREQYF.

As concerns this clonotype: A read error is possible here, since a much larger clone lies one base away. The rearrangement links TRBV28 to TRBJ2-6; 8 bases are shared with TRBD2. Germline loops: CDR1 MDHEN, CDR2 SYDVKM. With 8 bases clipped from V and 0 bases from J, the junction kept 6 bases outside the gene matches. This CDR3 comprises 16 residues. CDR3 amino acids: CASGSGGGSGANVLTF. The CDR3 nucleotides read TGTGCCAGCGGTTCCGGGGGGGGCTCTGGGGCCAACGTCCTGACTTTC.

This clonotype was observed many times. The DNA for the CDR3 is TGTGCCAGCAGCATCTCCGGGACTAGATTCACCGGGGAGCTGTTTTTT. Translating it yields CASSISGTRFTGELFF. The chain has TRBV11-1 and TRBJ2-2; 8 bases line up with TRBD2. The V gene end was trimmed by 5 bases and the J gene end by 4 bases; junction bases not matched to a gene: 9. The CDR3 is 16 amino acids. CDR1 and CDR2 (germline): SGHAT, FQDESV (reference sequence). Complete variable domain (other parts from reference TRBV11-1 and TRBJ2-2): EAEVAQSPRYKITEKSQAVAFWCDPISGHATLYWYRQILGQGPELLVQFQDESVVDDSQLPKDRFSAERLKGVDSTLKIQPAELGDSAMYLCASSISGTRFTGELFFGEGSRLTVL.

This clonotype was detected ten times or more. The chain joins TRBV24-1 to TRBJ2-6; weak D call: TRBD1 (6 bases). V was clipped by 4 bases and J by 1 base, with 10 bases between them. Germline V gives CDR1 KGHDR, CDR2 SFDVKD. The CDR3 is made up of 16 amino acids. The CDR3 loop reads CATSEPTGSGANVLTF. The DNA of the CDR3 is TGTGCCACCAGTGAACCAACAGGGTCTGGGGCCAACGTCCTGACTTTC.

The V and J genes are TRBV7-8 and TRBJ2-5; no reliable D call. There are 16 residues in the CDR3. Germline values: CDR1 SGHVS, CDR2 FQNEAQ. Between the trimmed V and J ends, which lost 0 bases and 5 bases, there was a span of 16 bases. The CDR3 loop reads CASSLAFGRFGETQYF. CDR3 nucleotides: TGTGCCAGCAGCTTAGCGTTCGGACGATTTGGGGAGACCCAGTACTTC.

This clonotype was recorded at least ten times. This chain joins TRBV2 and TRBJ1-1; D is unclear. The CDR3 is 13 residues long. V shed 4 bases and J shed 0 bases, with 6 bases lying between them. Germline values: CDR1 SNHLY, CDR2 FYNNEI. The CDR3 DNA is TGTGCCAGCAGTGTTGAGGTGAACACTGAAGCTTTCTTT. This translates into CASSVEVNTEAFF.

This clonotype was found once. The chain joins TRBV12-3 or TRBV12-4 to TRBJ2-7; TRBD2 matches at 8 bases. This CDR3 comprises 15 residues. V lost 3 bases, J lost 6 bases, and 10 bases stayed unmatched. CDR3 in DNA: TGTGCCAGCAGTTTTGGCGGGAGGATCGTCTTCGAGCAGTACTTC. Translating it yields CASSFGGRIVFEQYF.

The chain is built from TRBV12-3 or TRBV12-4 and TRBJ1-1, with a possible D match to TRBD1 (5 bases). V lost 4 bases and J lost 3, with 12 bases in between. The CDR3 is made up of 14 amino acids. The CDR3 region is CASSSGPGDTEAFF. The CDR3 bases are TGTGCCAGCAGTTCGGGACCGGGCGACACTGAAGCTTTCTTT.

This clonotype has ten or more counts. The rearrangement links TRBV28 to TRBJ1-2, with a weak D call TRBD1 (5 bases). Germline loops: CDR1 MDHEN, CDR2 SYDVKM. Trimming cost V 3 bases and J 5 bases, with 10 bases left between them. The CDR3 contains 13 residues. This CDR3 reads CASSLVAGYGYTF. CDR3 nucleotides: TGTGCCAGCAGTTTGGTCGCAGGGTATGGCTACACCTTC.

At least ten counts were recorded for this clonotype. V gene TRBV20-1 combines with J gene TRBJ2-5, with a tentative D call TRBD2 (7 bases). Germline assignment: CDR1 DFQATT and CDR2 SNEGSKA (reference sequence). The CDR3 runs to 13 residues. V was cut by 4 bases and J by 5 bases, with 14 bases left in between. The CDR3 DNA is TGCAGTGCTATCGCGGGGGCGCCGGAGACCCAGTACTTC. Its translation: CSAIAGAPETQYF.

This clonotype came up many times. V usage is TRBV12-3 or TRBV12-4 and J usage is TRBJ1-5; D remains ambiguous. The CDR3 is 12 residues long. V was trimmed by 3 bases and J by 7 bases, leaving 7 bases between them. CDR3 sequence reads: CASSLKRQPQHF. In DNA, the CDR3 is TGTGCCAGCAGTTTGAAACGCCAGCCCCAGCATTTT.

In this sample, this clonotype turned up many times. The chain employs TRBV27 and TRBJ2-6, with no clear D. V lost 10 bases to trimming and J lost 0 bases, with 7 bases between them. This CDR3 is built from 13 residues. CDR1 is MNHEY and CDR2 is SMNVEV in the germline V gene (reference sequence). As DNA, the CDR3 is TGTGCCACTGGTCCCTCTGGGGCCAACGTCCTGACTTTC. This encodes CATGPSGANVLTF.

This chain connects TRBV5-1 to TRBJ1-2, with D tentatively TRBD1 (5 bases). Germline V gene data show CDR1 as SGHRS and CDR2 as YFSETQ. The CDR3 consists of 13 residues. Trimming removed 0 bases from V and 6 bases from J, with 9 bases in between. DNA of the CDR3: TGCGCCAGCAGCTTGGACAGGAGCGATGGCTACACCTTC. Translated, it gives CASSLDRSDGYTF.

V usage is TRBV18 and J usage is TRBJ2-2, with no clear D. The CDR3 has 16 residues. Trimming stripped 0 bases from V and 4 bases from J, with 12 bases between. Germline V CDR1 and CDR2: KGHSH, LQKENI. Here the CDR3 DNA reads TGTGCCAGCTCACCACCGTCCTCCAGGTCCACCGGGGAGCTGTTTTTT. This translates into CASSPPSSRSTGELFF.

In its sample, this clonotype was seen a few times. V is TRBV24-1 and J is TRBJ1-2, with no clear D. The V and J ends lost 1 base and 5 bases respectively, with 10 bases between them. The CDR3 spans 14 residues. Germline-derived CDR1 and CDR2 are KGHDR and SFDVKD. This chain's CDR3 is CATSDLFQDYGYTF. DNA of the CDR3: TGTGCCACCAGTGATTTATTCCAGGATTATGGCTACACCTTC.

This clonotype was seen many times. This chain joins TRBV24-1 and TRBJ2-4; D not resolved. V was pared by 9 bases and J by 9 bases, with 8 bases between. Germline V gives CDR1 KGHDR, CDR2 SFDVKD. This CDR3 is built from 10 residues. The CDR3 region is CATGFGIQYF. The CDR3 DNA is TGTGCCACCGGGTTTGGCATTCAGTACTTC.

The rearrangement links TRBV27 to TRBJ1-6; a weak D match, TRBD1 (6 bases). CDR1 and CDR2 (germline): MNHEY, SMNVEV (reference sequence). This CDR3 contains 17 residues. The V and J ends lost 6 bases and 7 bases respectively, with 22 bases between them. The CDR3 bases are TGTGCCAGCAGGCCTGGTTGGGCAGGGGCCTCAAATTCACCCCTCCACTTT. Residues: CASRPGWAGASNSPLHF.

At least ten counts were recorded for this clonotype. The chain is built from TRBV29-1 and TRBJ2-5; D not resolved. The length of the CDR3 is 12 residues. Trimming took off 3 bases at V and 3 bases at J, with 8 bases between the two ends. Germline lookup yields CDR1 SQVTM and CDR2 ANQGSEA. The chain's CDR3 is CSVESGEETQYF. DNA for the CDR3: TGCAGCGTTGAGTCGGGCGAAGAGACCCAGTACTTC.

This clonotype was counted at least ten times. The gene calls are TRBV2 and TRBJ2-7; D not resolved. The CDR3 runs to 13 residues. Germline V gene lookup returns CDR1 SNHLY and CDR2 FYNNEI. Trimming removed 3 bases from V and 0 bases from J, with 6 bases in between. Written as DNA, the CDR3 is TGTGCCAGCAGTGACCAGAGCTCCTACGAGCAGTACTTC. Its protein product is CASSDQSSYEQYF. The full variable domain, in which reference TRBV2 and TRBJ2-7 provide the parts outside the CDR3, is EPEVTQTPSHQVTQMGQEVILRCVPISNHLYFYWYRQILGQKVEFLVSFYNNEISEKSEIFDDQFSVERPDGSNFTLKIRSTKLEDSAMYFCASSDQSSYEQYFGPGTRLTVT.

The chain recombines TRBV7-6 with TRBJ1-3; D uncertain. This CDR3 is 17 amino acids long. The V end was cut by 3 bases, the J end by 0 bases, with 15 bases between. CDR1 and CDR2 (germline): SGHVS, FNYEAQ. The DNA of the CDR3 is TGTGCCAGCAGCTTTGCCCACGGCTGGACCTCTGGAAACACCATATATTTT. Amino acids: CASSFAHGWTSGNTIYF.

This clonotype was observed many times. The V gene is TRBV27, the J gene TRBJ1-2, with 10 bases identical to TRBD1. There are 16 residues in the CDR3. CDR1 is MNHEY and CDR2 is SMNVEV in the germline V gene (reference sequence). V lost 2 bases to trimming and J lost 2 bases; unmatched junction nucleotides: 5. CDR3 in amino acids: CASSLRGGQGNYGYTF. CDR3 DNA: TGTGCCAGCAGTTTACGCGGGGGACAGGGGAACTATGGCTACACCTTC.

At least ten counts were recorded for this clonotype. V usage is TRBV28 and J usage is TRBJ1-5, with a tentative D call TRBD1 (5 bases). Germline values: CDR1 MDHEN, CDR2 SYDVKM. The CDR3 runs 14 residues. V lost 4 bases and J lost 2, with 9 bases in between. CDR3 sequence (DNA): TGTGCCAGCAGTTACACGGGGGGCAATCAGCCCCAGCATTTT. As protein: CASSYTGGNQPQHF. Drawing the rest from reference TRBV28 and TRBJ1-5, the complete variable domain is DVKVTQSSRYLVKRTGEKVFLECVQDMDHENMFWYRQDPGLGLRLIYFSYDVKMKEKGDIPEGYSVSREKKERFSLILESASTNQTSMYLCASSYTGGNQPQHFGDGTRLSIL.

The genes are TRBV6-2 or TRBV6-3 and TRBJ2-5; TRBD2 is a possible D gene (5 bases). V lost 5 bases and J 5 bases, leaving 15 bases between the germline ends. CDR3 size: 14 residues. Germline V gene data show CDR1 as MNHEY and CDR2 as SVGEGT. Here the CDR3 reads CASSQYIRGETQYF. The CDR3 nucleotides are TGTGCCAGCAGTCAGTATATCCGCGGGGAGACCCAGTACTTC.

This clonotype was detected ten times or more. CDR3 sequence (DNA): TGTGCCAGCAGCCTACAAGGAACCGGGGAGCTGTTTTTT. Amino acids: CASSLQGTGELFF. The V call is TRBV3-1, the J call TRBJ2-2; no clear D gene. CDR1 is LGHDT and CDR2 is YNNKEL in the germline V gene (reference sequence). Trimming removed 4 bases from V and 5 bases from J, with 8 bases in between. The CDR3 runs 13 residues.

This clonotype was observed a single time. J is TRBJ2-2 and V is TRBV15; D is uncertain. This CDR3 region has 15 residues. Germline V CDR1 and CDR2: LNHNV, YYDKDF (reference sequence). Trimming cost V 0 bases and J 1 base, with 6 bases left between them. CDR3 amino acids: CATSRDLGNTGELFF. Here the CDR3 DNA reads TGTGCCACCAGCAGAGATCTTGGGAACACCGGGGAGCTGTTTTTT.

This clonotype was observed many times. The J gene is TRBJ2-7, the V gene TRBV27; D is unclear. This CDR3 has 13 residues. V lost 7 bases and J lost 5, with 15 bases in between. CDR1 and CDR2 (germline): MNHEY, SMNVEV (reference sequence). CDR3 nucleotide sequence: TGTGCCAGCACTCCATTAGGGCTCCACGAGCAGTACTTC. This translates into CASTPLGLHEQYF.